These T cell receptor beta chains were read from a single sample in a study of T cells in Graves' hyperthyroidism and ophthalmopathy. One entry per CDR3 protein results from TCRdb running MiXCR on the multiplex PCR reads. The sample carries 75,000 to 100,000 distinct CDR3 sequences, roughly 40% recorded once. Specimen: peripheral blood or thyroid tissue (not recorded which). Receptors were obtained from a woman younger than 45 with Graves' hyperthyroidism. Each CDR3 is given with its conserved first and last residue. The D gene is left open where the match is weak. Size tells how often a clone was seen (once, few, many) or the class of an expanded clone, and some rows leave it out.

d_gene	v_gene	j_gene	abundance	CDR3nt	CDR3aa
NA	TRBV20-1	TRBJ1-1	many	TGCAGTGCTAGACATCGCGCGGTGGGTAGCACTGAAGCTTTCTTT	CSARHRAVGSTEAFF
TRBD1	TRBV3-1	TRBJ1-6	many	TGTGCCAGCAGCCCACCGGGACAGTCGTTATATTCACCCCTCCACTTT	CASSPPGQSLYSPLHF
TRBD1	TRBV7-9	TRBJ1-5	NA	TGTGCCAGCAGCGAGGCGGGCAGGGGGCTGGGTCAGCCCCAGCACTTT	CASSEAGRGLGQPQHF
NA	TRBV6-5	TRBJ2-2	many	TGTGCCAGCAGTTTTGACGTATTAGGGGAGCTGTTTTTT	CASSFDVLGELFF
NA	TRBV12-3/TRBV12-4	TRBJ2-6	many	TGTGCCAGCAGTTTAGACGTCTCTGGGGCCAACGTCCTGACTTTC	CASSLDVSGANVLTF
NA	TRBV15	TRBJ1-5	many	TGTGCCACCAGCCCCCGTGGCCGCAATCAGCCCCAGCATTTT	CATSPRGRNQPQHF
TRBD2	TRBV30	TRBJ2-7	few	TGTGCCTGGGCAGGCGGGAGTTACGACGAGCAGTACTTC	CAWAGGSYDEQYF
TRBD2	TRBV29-1	TRBJ2-2	NA	TGCAGCGTAGTGGGCGGGGGAATCACCGGGGAGCTGTTTTTT	CSVVGGGITGELFF
NA	TRBV15	TRBJ1-5	NA	TGTGCCACCAGCAGCTTGGGTCAGGGCAGTCAGCCCCAGCATTTT	CATSSLGQGSQPQHF
TRBD2	TRBV6-5	TRBJ2-2	NA	TGTGCCAGCAGTAAACTAGCGGGAGGGGGACCACCCGGGGAGCTGTTTTTT	CASSKLAGGGPPGELFF
TRBD1	TRBV2	TRBJ2-3	NA	TGTGCCAGCAGAGTTCGGACAGGGGGCACAGATACGCAGTATTTT	CASRVRTGGTDTQYF
TRBD2	TRBV7-2	TRBJ2-7	NA	TGTGCCAGCAGCCTCCCCCGGTGGACTAGCGGGAGGCCCAACGAGCAGTACTTC	CASSLPRWTSGRPNEQYF
TRBD2	TRBV20-1	TRBJ2-3	many	TGCAGTGCTAGCGTTACAAAAGGGACTAGCGGTACAGATACGCAGTATTTT	CSASVTKGTSGTDTQYF
NA	TRBV2	TRBJ2-5	NA	TGTGCCAGCAGTGAGGCAGACTCGTTTGCGACCCAGTACTTC	CASSEADSFATQYF
NA	TRBV5-1	TRBJ1-2	once	TGCGCCAGCAGCTTGGAGGGGACATGCAATGGCTACACCTTC	CASSLEGTCNGYTF
NA	TRBV6-1	TRBJ1-2	many	TGTGCCAGCAGTGAAGATGGGAGGTGGGACGTCTATGGCTACACCTTC	CASSEDGRWDVYGYTF
TRBD2	TRBV20-1	TRBJ2-2	NA	TGCAGTGCTAGTTTGGCTAGCGGGAGAGGCGACACCGGGGAGCTGTTTTTT	CSASLASGRGDTGELFF
TRBD1	TRBV28	TRBJ2-7	many	TGTGCCAGCACCAAGGGGGCGGGCGAGCAGTACTTC	CASTKGAGEQYF
NA	TRBV28	TRBJ1-4	NA	TGTGCCAGCAGTACTAGACAGGCCTTTAATGAAAAACTGTTTTTT	CASSTRQAFNEKLFF
TRBD1	TRBV6-5	TRBJ2-7	once	TGTGCCAGCTCGACCGGGACAGGGGGCTACGAGCAGTACTTC	CASSTGTGGYEQYF
NA	TRBV10-3	TRBJ2-7	many	TGTGCCACAGAGGGGCGCAGGAACGGCTCCTACGAGCAGTACTTC	CATEGRRNGSYEQYF
TRBD1	TRBV10-3	TRBJ1-4	NA	TGTGCCACGAGACAGGGAGGCGAAAAACTGTTTTTT	CATRQGGEKLFF
NA	TRBV7-2	TRBJ1-2	many	TGTGCCAGCAGCTTAGGGGGGGGATCTTACAACTATGGCTACACCTTC	CASSLGGGSYNYGYTF
NA	TRBV7-2	TRBJ2-7	NA	TGTGCCAGCAGCTTGACTACCGACTACGAGCAGTACTTC	CASSLTTDYEQYF
TRBD1	TRBV24-1	TRBJ2-3	many	TGTGCCACCAGTGACTCGGGACAGGTTACAGATACGCAGTATTTT	CATSDSGQVTDTQYF
NA	TRBV14	TRBJ1-2	many	TGTGCCAGCAGGGGATCGACAGCGCTCTATGGCTACACCTTC	CASRGSTALYGYTF
TRBD1	TRBV9	TRBJ1-6	NA	TGTTCCAGCAGCGTGGGACAGTATAACTCGCCCCTCCACTTT	CSSSVGQYNSPLHF
NA	TRBV29-1	TRBJ1-5	NA	TGCAGCGTTGGGGTCGAGAATCAGCCCCAGCATTTT	CSVGVENQPQHF
TRBD1	TRBV7-8	TRBJ1-3	NA	TGTGCCAGCGGGGATTCGACAGGGTTCCTCTCTGGAAACACCATATATTTT	CASGDSTGFLSGNTIYF
NA	TRBV11-2	TRBJ2-7	many	TGTGCCAGCAGCTTACGTGGATACGAGCAGTACTTC	CASSLRGYEQYF
TRBD1	TRBV2	TRBJ1-4	NA	TGTGCCACCGCCGGGACAGGGATAGTAGCTAATGAAAAACTGTTTTTT	CATAGTGIVANEKLFF
NA	TRBV5-1	TRBJ2-7	many	TGCGCCAGCAGCTCATCCCACTACGAGCAGTACTTC	CASSSSHYEQYF
TRBD2	TRBV20-1	TRBJ2-3	NA	TGCAGTGCTGTGACTAGCGGGAACACAGATACGCAGTATTTT	CSAVTSGNTDTQYF
NA	TRBV4-1	TRBJ2-3	many	TGCGCCAGCAGCCAAGATCAGCGTTCGCAGTATTTT	CASSQDQRSQYF
NA	TRBV7-9	TRBJ2-5	many	TGTGCCAGCAGCCCCCCTTTGCCGGGGACCCAGTACTTC	CASSPPLPGTQYF
TRBD1	TRBV7-8	TRBJ1-2	many	TGTGCCAGCAGCACCAGACAGGGAAGCTATGGCTACACCTTC	CASSTRQGSYGYTF
TRBD1	TRBV5-1	TRBJ2-7	many	TGCGCCAGCAGCTCGGTCGGGACAGGGACCTACGAGCAGTACTTC	CASSSVGTGTYEQYF
TRBD2	TRBV7-3	TRBJ2-7	NA	TGTGCCAGCAGCCAAGGGGCTAGCGGGCTCTACGAGCAGTACTTC	CASSQGASGLYEQYF
TRBD1	TRBV29-1	TRBJ1-5	NA	TGCAGCGTGGGGACAGGCGACCAGCCCCAGCATTTT	CSVGTGDQPQHF
NA	TRBV18	TRBJ1-4	few	TGTGCCAGCTCACCAGAGTGGGATAATAATGAAAAACTGTTTTTT	CASSPEWDNNEKLFF
NA	TRBV7-6	TRBJ2-7	many	TGTGCCAGCAGCTTATGGCTGACATACGAGCAGTACTTC	CASSLWLTYEQYF
NA	TRBV20-1	TRBJ2-3	many	TGCAGTGCTAGTCCTGGGATTATGGTGGGCACAGATACGCAGTATTTT	CSASPGIMVGTDTQYF
NA	TRBV5-6	TRBJ1-1	NA	TGTGCCAGCAGCTCACTAGTGGGGAGCACTGAAGCTTTCTTT	CASSSLVGSTEAFF